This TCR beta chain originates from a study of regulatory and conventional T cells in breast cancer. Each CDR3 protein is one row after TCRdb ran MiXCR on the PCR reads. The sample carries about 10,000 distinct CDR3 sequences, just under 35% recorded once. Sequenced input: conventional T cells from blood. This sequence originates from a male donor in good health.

The CDR3 DNA reads as TGCAGTGCTTTGACTAGCGGGGCCTGGGACAATGAGCAGTTCTTC. This encodes CSALTSGAWDNEQFF. This chain uses TRBV20-1 with TRBJ2-1; 11 bases are shared with TRBD2. V was pared by 5 bases and J by 5 bases, with 8 bases of the junction left unmatched. The CDR3 extends over 15 amino acids. The V gene's germline CDR1 is DFQATT and CDR2 SNEGSKA (reference sequence).